Listed here are 9 T cell receptor beta chains from one sample, sequenced in a study of CD8+ T cells in alopecia areata. Extraction and reverse transcription of RNA yielded cDNA as the sequencing template. Generated by immunoSEQ multiplex PCR, the TCRdb table keeps only in-frame clones and is missing some. Counted here are roughly 150,000 clones, approximately 60% occurring once; the ten biggest clones make up around 5%. Sample: CD4+ T cells sorted from blood. Every receptor here comes from a human donor in good health.

This chain connects TRBV29-1 to TRBJ2-7; 7 nucleotides line up with TRBD2. Germline V gene lookup returns CDR1 SQVTM and CDR2 ANQGSEA. This CDR3 is built from 15 residues. V dropped 6 bases and J dropped 3; count of bases not matched to a gene: 14. CDR3 in DNA: TGCAGCGTGACAGAACCGGGACTACCTGACTACGAGCAGTACTTC. Its protein is CSVTEPGLPDYEQYF.

V gene TRBV29-1 combines with J gene TRBJ2-3; no definite D call. Germline values: CDR1 SQVTM, CDR2 ANQGSEA. The CDR3 has 12 residues. The V gene lost 0 bases and the J gene lost 5 bases, with 6 bases spanning the gap. CDR3 loop: CSVEDRKDTQYF. In DNA, the CDR3 is TGCAGCGTTGAAGACAGGAAAGATACGCAGTATTTT.

This chain links TRBV10-3 with TRBJ2-7; no clear D. The CDR3 has 12 residues. The V gene lost 3 bases and the J gene lost 6 bases, with 9 bases spanning the gap. CDR1 is ENHRY and CDR2 is SYGVKD in the germline V gene. The CDR3 nucleotides are TGTGCCATCAGTGAACGGGTCTCCGAGCAGTACTTC. Encoded protein: CAISERVSEQYF.

This sequence joins TRBV5-1 and TRBJ1-2; tentatively, D is TRBD1 (5 bases). Trimming cost V 3 bases and J 4 bases, with 16 bases left between them. Germline V gene data show CDR1 as SGHRS and CDR2 as YFSETQ. The CDR3 length is 15 residues. CDR3 bases: TGCGCCAGCAGCTCCACAGGCTCGTCAGTCTATGGCTACACCTTC. It is translated as CASSSTGSSVYGYTF.

This clone was picked up a small number of times. The chain combines TRBV2 with TRBJ1-1, with D hard to call. The germline V gene encodes CDR1 SNHLY and CDR2 FYNNEI. V was shortened by 6 bases and J by 1 base, with 9 bases between the two germline ends. The CDR3 is 13 residues long. CDR3 bases: TGTGCCAGCAGCCTGGCAGGGAACACTGAAGCTTTCTTT. Amino acids: CASSLAGNTEAFF.

This clone showed up just a few times. The genes are TRBV27 and TRBJ1-5, with a tentative D call TRBD1 (6 bases). This CDR3 spans 16 amino acids. Germline V gene sequence: CDR1 MNHEY, CDR2 SMNVEV (reference sequence). Trimming pared 5 bases from V and 5 bases from J, leaving 19 bases between. The CDR3 DNA sequence: TGTGCCAGCAGTCGACAGGCGGTCCAAAAGTATCAGCCCCAGCATTTT. It is translated as CASSRQAVQKYQPQHF.

V usage is TRBV30 and J usage is TRBJ2-1; 7 nucleotides agree with TRBD2. With V trimmed by 8 bases and J by 7 bases, 2 bases remained unmatched. The germline V gene has CDR1 GTSNPN and CDR2 SVGIG (reference sequence). The CDR3 is made up of 10 amino acids. The CDR3, as DNA: TGTGCCCTCGGGGGGAATGAGCAGTTCTTC. It translates to CALGGNEQFF. Supplemented by reference TRBV30 and TRBJ2-1, the full variable domain reads SQTIHQWPATLVQPVGSPLSLECTVEGTSNPNLYWYRQAAGRGLQLLFYSVGIGQISSEVPQNLSASRPQDRQFILSSKKLLLSDSGFYLCALGGNEQFFGPGTRLTVL.

V and J are TRBV7-2 and TRBJ1-6, with 11 bases lining up with TRBD1. Germline V gene lookup returns CDR1 SGHTA and CDR2 FQGNSA. The CDR3 has 15 amino acids. Trimming removed 4 bases from V and 10 bases from J; junction bases left unmatched: 6. CDR3 sequence: CASSSGQGVHSPLHF. The CDR3 DNA reads as TGTGCCAGCAGCTCGGGACAGGGGGTTCACTCACCCCTCCACTTT. The full variable domain, completed using reference TRBV7-2 and TRBJ1-6, is GAGVSQSPSNKVTEKGKDVELRCDPISGHTALYWYRQSLGQGLEFLIYFQGNSAPDKSGLPSDRFSAERTGGSVSTLTIQRTQQEDSAVYLCASSSGQGVHSPLHFGNGTRLTVT.

This clone has a count of ten or more. V gene TRBV9 combines with J gene TRBJ2-1; no clear D. The germline V gene has CDR1 SGDLS and CDR2 YYNGEE. CDR3 length equals 13 residues. V was cut by 2 bases and J by 6 bases, with 9 bases left in between. The CDR3 DNA is TGTGCCAGCAGCGTCAACTTAGTCAATGAGCAGTTCTTC. This sequence encodes CASSVNLVNEQFF.